Below, 23 T cell receptor beta chains from the same sample are listed, as sequenced in a study of blood T cells in healthy people across ages. Using a J-beta primer mix together with a sample-barcoded 5' primer, a second PCR was run for roughly 7 to 11 cycles. TCRdb called the 5' RACE reads again in MiXCR, with one record for every CDR3 protein. The table lists about 930,000 distinct CDR3 sequences, about 27% of them singletons. Another study also made use of these data, one on T cells of mothers and their children.

Sequencing was performed on blood. The receptors were sampled from a woman aged 40 to 50 in good health.

The J gene is TRBJ1-2, the V gene TRBV5-5; 12 bases fit TRBD1. The V gene end was trimmed by 4 bases and the J gene end by 4 bases; junction bases not matched to a gene: 11. This CDR3 has 17 residues. Germline V gene lookup returns CDR1 SGHKS and CDR2 YYEKEE (reference sequence). CDR3: CASSPGDRGRGVYGYTF. CDR3 DNA: TGTGCCAGCAGCCCCGGGGACAGGGGGCGCGGAGTCTATGGCTACACCTTC.

This clonotype has a count of ten or more. This rearrangement joins TRBV9 to TRBJ1-6; D possibly corresponds to TRBD1 (6 bases). CDR1 SGDLS and CDR2 YYNGEE come from the germline V gene. Trimming removed 2 bases from V and 8 bases from J, with 14 bases in between. The length of the CDR3 is 15 residues. The CDR3 sequence is CASSVRQGSDSPLHF. The CDR3 DNA reads as TGTGCCAGCAGCGTCCGTCAGGGGTCGGATTCACCCCTCCACTTT.

About this clonotype: A clone one base away is much larger, so this may be a read error. The chain joins TRBV11-3 to TRBJ2-4, with TRBD1 as a possible D gene (5 bases). From germline, CDR1 is SGHNT and CDR2 YENEEA. The CDR3 sequence is 14 residues long. The CDR3: CASGLGLGANIQYF. CDR3 nucleotides: TGTGCCAGCGGCTTAGGTTTAGGGGCAAACATTCAGTACTTC. The whole variable domain, remainder taken from reference TRBV11-3 and TRBJ2-4, is EAGVVQSPRYKIIEKKQPVAFWCNPISGHNTLYWYLQNLGQGPELLIRYENEEAVDDSQLPKDRFSAERLKGVDSTLKIQPAELGDSAVYLCASGLGLGANIQYFGAGTRLSVL.

This clonotype was counted only a few times. The chain combines TRBV6-1 with TRBJ1-6, with D possibly matching TRBD1 (5 bases). The CDR3 spans 14 residues. The V end was cut by 11 bases, the J end by 1 base, with 12 bases between. Germline-derived CDR1 and CDR2 are MNHNS and SASEGT. DNA for the CDR3: TGTGCCGGTGGGGGGAGGTCCTATAATTCACCCCTCCACTTT. It codes for CAGGGRSYNSPLHF.

The CDR3: CASSEGLAGGREETQYF. The DNA for the CDR3 is TGTGCCAGCAGCGAGGGACTAGCGGGGGGGCGGGAGGAGACCCAGTACTTC. The chain is built from TRBV9 and TRBJ2-4; 16 bases are shared with TRBD2. With the DNA end fitting TRBJ2-5 better, the J assignment may be wrong. The CDR3 contains 17 residues. Germline assignment: CDR1 SGDLS and CDR2 YYNGEE.

Only a few counts were recorded for this clonotype. One junction end disagrees with the germline gene, perhaps due to a read error. V gene TRBV7-9 combines with J gene TRBJ2-7, with TRBD2 as a possible D gene (5 bases). CDR3 length: 14 residues. Germline-derived CDR1 and CDR2 are SEHNR and FQNEAQ (reference sequence). In DNA, the CDR3 is TGTGCCAGCAGCGCGGACTCCACCGCCTACGGGCAGTACTTC. Translation gives CASSADSTAYGQYF.

The chain employs TRBV5-1 and TRBJ1-2; 10 nucleotides line up with TRBD1. CDR3 length equals 14 residues. Trimming removed 6 bases from V and 5 bases from J; junction bases left unmatched: 7. Germline V gene lookup returns CDR1 SGHRS and CDR2 YFSETQ. CDR3 residues: CASTDRTGGYGYTF. CDR3 coding DNA: TGCGCCAGCACCGACCGGACAGGGGGATATGGCTACACCTTC.

This clonotype was recorded at least ten times. This sequence joins TRBV20-1 and TRBJ2-7, with D possibly TRBD1 on 5 matching bases. The CDR3 has 13 amino acids. The V gene lost 4 bases and the J gene lost 0 bases, with 10 bases spanning the gap. Germline V gene lookup returns CDR1 DFQATT and CDR2 SNEGSKA (reference sequence). The DNA for the CDR3 is TGCAGTGCTACTGACAGAGCCTCCTACGAGCAGTACTTC. It specifies CSATDRASYEQYF.

In its sample, this clonotype was seen a few times. The rearrangement uses TRBV10-3 and TRBJ2-1; the match to TRBD2 covers 11 bases. V shed 10 bases and J 7 bases; nucleotides not matched to a gene: 9. This CDR3 has 14 amino acids. Germline V gives CDR1 ENHRY, CDR2 SYGVKD. Here the CDR3 DNA reads TGTGCCACATTTAGCGGGGGGGCCCAGAATGAGCAGTTCTTC. Translating gives CATFSGGAQNEQFF.

This clonotype was seen only a few times. This clone may be a read error of a much larger clone one base away. This rearrangement joins TRBV29-1 to TRBJ2-1; D tentatively fits TRBD1 or TRBD2 (7 bases each). The germline V gene encodes CDR1 SQVTM and CDR2 ANQGSEA. V was cut by 7 bases and J by 8 bases, with 12 bases left in between. This CDR3 is built from 11 residues. The CDR3 bases are TGCAGCGCAGCAGGGGGGGATGAGCAGTTCTTC. Protein: CSAAGGDEQFF.

Regarding this clonotype: The junction and the germline gene differ at one end; a read error may be behind it. CDR3: CASSCSGRASSCEQYF. The CDR3 DNA reads TGTGCCAGCAGTTGTTCGGGCAGGGCGAGCTCCTGCGAGCAGTACTTC. The V gene is TRBV6-5, the J gene TRBJ2-7, with D possibly being TRBD1 (5 bases). CDR1 and CDR2 from the germline V gene are MNHEY and SVGAGI. The CDR3 has 16 amino acids.

In its sample, this clonotype was seen many times. The chain carries TRBV4-3 and TRBJ2-4; tentatively, D is TRBD1 (6 bases). The CDR3 loop spans 16 amino acids. Germline V gives CDR1 LGHNA, CDR2 YSLEER. The ends were cut back, 4 bases at V and 0 bases at J, with 13 bases in the middle. The CDR3 sequence: CASSPGQTLAKNIQYF. CDR3 sequence (DNA): TGCGCCAGCAGCCCTGGACAGACCCTAGCCAAAAACATTCAGTACTTC.

The rearrangement uses TRBV3-1 and TRBJ2-2; 10 bases align to TRBD1. V shed 4 bases and J 4 bases; nucleotides not matched to a gene: 3. The CDR3 runs 15 residues. Germline V gives CDR1 LGHDT, CDR2 YNNKEL (reference sequence). CDR3 sequence reads: CASSRRTGGTGELFF. Written as DNA, the CDR3 is TGTGCCAGCAGCCGTAGGACAGGGGGCACCGGGGAGCTGTTTTTT.

Points on this clonotype: This clone may be a read error of a much larger clone one base away. J is TRBJ2-5 and V is TRBV4-2; 9 bases are shared with TRBD1. Losses at the gene ends were 2 bases for V and 11 bases for J; bases not matched to a gene: 15. This CDR3 contains 16 residues. Per the germline V gene, CDR1 is LGHNA and CDR2 is YNFKEQ. The DNA for the CDR3 is TGTGCCAGCAGCCAAAAACCGGGACAGGGCTTCAATGAGCAGTACTTC. It translates to CASSQKPGQGFNEQYF.

The chain combines TRBV20-1 with TRBJ2-1; D may be TRBD1 (6 bases). Trimming left V 0 bases short and J 3 bases short, with 15 bases between. The germline CDR1 and CDR2 sequences are DFQATT and SNEGSKA (reference sequence). There are 16 residues in the CDR3. The CDR3: CSARDGGQGSYNEQFF. As DNA, the CDR3 is TGCAGTGCTAGAGATGGGGGCCAGGGGAGCTACAATGAGCAGTTCTTC.

In this sample, this clonotype turned up many times. This rearrangement joins TRBV28 to TRBJ2-7, with D maybe TRBD1 (6 bases). CDR1 is MDHEN and CDR2 is SYDVKM in the germline V gene. V was clipped by 1 base and J by 2 bases, with 9 bases between them. The CDR3 length is 14 residues. The CDR3 spells CASSLLGTTYEQYF. The CDR3 DNA is TGTGCCAGCAGTTTATTAGGGACAACCTACGAGCAGTACTTC.

The table lists this clonotype with a few counts. The gene calls are TRBV7-2 and TRBJ1-2; D remains ambiguous. CDR1 is SGHTA and CDR2 is FQGNSA in the germline V gene. V gave up 2 bases and J gave up 4 bases, with 11 bases separating them. This CDR3 has 14 residues. The CDR3 DNA sequence: TGTGCCAGCAGCTTATGGGGAGGGCTCTATGGCTACACCTTC. Encoded protein: CASSLWGGLYGYTF.

This clonotype was counted only a few times. The CDR3: CASSPLAGGPPLDSYNEQFF. CDR3 DNA sequence: TGTGCCAGCAGTCCATTAGCGGGGGGGCCGCCCCTCGACTCCTACAATGAGCAGTTCTTC. The chain employs TRBV6-1 and TRBJ2-1; 11 bases line up with TRBD2. V trimming: 5 bases; J trimming: 0 bases; junction bases outside the gene matches: 15. The CDR3 length is 20 residues. Germline CDR1 is MNHNS and CDR2 is SASEGT.

This clonotype was counted only a few times. The chain employs TRBV20-1 and TRBJ2-1, with D possibly matching TRBD1 (6 bases). This CDR3 has 13 residues. Trimming shortened V by 6 bases and J by 4 bases, and 13 bases separated the two germline ends. Germline V lookup: CDR1 DFQATT, CDR2 SNEGSKA (reference sequence). The CDR3 region has the DNA TGCAGTGCCAACCCAGGGGCTTACAATGAGCAGTTCTTC. Amino acids: CSANPGAYNEQFF.

The J gene is TRBJ2-3, the V gene TRBV7-2; 11 bases agree with TRBD1. After removal of 4 bases from V and 3 bases from J, the junction contained 3 bases not matched to a gene. CDR3 size: 15 residues. In germline, CDR1 is SGHTA, CDR2 FQGNSA. CDR3 sequence: CASSSDRGQTDTQYF. The CDR3 DNA follows: TGTGCCAGCAGCTCGGACAGGGGGCAAACAGATACGCAGTATTTT.

Note on this clonotype: Given a much more abundant clone one base away, this may be a read error. The chain uses TRBV12-3 or TRBV12-4 and TRBJ2-1; the D gene could be TRBD1 or TRBD2 (5 bases each). This CDR3 region has 14 residues. V gave up 5 bases and J gave up 10 bases, with 18 bases separating them. As DNA, the CDR3 is TGTGCCAGCAGTATCCGGGACGGTAAGGCCGAGCAGTTCTTC. Protein product: CASSIRDGKAEQFF.

This clonotype was recorded many times. The chain recombines TRBV27 with TRBJ2-7, with unresolved D. The CDR3 is 13 residues long. Germline V lookup: CDR1 MNHEY, CDR2 SMNVEV (reference sequence). V was trimmed by 3 bases and J by 1 base, leaving 7 bases between them. The CDR3 coding sequence is TGTGCCAGCAGTTTGACACGGTCCTACGAGCAGTACTTC. Its translation is CASSLTRSYEQYF.

This clonotype was seen only a few times. The J gene is TRBJ2-7, the V gene TRBV25-1; D is ambiguous. The germline V and J ends were trimmed by 3 bases and 6 bases, with 15 bases remaining between them. Per germline, CDR1 MGHDK and CDR2 SYGVNS. The CDR3 runs to 14 residues. The CDR3 DNA follows: TGTGCCAGCAGTGACGTCCACCGAACCGGCGAGCAGTACTTC. Amino acid sequence: CASSDVHRTGEQYF.